This TCR beta chain derives from a study of radiotherapy plus CTLA-4 blockade in lung cancer. Sequenced by immunoSEQ multiplex PCR; TCRdb stores in-frame clones only, minus some. Of about 60,000 clones in the sample, 76% are singletons; the top ten hold about 3%. Findings of the study overall: After radiotherapy and ipilimumab, tumor-derived clones expanded in peripheral blood.

The CDR3 is 15 residues long. Germline V gives CDR1 MGHRA, CDR2 YSYEKL. Trimming cost V 4 bases and J 6 bases, with 18 bases left between them. Comments on this clone: Its antigen is unknown.

This specimen consisted of peripheral blood, obtained from a patient treated with radiotherapy plus ipilimumab. The rearrangement joins TRBV4-1 to TRBJ1-1; D is perhaps TRBD1 (5 bases). The receptor's source is a human donor with non-small cell lung cancer who had a complete response to radiotherapy plus ipilimumab. The CDR3 bases are TGCGCCAGCAGCCGACACGAGTCGGGGGTCGCTGAAGCTTTCTTT. This encodes CASSRHESGVAEAFF.